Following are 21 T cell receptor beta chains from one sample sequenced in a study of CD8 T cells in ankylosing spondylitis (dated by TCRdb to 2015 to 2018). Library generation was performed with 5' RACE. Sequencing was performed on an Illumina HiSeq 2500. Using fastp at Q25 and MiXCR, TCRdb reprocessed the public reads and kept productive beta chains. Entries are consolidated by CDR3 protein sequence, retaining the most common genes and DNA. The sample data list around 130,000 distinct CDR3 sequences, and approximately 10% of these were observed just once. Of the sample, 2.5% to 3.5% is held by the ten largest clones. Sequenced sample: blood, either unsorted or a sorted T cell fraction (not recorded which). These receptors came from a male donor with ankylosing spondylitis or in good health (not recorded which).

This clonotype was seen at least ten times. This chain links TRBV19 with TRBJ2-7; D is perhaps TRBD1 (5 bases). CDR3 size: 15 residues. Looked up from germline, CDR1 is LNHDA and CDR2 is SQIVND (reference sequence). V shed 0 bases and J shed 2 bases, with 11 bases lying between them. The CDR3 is CASSIEYGHTYEQYF. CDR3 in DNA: TGTGCCAGTAGTATAGAGTACGGACACACCTACGAGCAGTACTTC.

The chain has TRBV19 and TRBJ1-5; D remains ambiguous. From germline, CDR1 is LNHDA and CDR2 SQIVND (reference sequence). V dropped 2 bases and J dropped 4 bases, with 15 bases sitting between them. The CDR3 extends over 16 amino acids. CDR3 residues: CASSIFLEMRNQPQHF. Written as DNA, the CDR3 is TGTGCCAGTAGTATATTCTTGGAGATGAGAAATCAGCCCCAGCATTTT.

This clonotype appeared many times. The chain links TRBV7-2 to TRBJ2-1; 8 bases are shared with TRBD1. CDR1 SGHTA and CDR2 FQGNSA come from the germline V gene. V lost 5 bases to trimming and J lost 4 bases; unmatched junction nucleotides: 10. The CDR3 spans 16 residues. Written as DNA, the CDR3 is TGTGCCAGCAGCCCTCCTTACGGACAGGGTTACAATGAGCAGTTCTTC. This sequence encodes CASSPPYGQGYNEQFF.

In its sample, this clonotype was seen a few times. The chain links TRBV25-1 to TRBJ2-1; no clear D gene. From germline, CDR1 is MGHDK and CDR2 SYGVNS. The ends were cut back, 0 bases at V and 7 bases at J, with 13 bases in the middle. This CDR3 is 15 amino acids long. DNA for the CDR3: TGTGCCAGCAGTGAATATAAGACCCCCTCGAATGAGCAGTTCTTC. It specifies CASSEYKTPSNEQFF.

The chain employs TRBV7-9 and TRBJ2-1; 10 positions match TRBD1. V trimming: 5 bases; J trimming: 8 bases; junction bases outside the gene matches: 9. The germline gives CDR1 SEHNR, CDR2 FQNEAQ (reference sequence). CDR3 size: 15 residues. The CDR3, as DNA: TGTGCCAGCAGCGCCGCCGGGACAGGGGTCCATGAGCAGTTCTTC. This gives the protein CASSAAGTGVHEQFF.

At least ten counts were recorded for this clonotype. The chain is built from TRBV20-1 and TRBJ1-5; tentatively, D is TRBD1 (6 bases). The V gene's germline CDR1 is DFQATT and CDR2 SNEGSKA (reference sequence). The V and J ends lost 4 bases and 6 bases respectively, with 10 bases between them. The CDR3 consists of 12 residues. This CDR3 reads CSATKGVQPQHF. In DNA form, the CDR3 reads TGCAGTGCTACAAAGGGGGTTCAGCCCCAGCATTTT.

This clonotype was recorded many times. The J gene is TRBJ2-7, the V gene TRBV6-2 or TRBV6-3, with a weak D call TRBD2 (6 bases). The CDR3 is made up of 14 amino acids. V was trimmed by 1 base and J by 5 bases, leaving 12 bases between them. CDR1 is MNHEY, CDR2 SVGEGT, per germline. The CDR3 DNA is TGTGCCAGCAGTTACTGGGTCGGGAGAGACGAGCAGTACTTC. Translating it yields CASSYWVGRDEQYF.

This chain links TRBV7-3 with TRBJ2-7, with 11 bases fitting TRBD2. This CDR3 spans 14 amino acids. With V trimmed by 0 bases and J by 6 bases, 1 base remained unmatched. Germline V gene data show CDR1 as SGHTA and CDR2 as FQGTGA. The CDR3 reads CASSLTGTSGEQYF. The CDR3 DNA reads TGTGCCAGCAGCTTAACGGGGACTAGCGGCGAGCAGTACTTC.

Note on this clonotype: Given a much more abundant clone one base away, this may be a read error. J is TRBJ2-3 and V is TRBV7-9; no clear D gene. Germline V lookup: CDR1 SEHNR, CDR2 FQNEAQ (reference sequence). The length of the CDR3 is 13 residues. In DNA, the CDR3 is TGTGCCACCAGCTTAGTAGCAACAGATACGCAGTATTTT. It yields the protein CATSLVATDTQYF.

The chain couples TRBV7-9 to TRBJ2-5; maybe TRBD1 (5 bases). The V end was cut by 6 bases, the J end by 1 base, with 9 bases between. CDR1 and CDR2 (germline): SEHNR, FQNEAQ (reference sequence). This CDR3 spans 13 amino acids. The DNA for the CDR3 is TGTGCCAGCAGTTCAGACAGCCAAGAGACCCAGTACTTC. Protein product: CASSSDSQETQYF. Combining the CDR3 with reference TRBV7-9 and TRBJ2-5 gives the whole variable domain DTGVSQNPRHKITKRGQNVTFRCDPISEHNRLYWYRQTLGQGPEFLTYFQNEAQLEKSRLLSDRFSAERPKGSFSTLEIQRTEQGDSAMYLCASSSDSQETQYFGPGTRLLVL.

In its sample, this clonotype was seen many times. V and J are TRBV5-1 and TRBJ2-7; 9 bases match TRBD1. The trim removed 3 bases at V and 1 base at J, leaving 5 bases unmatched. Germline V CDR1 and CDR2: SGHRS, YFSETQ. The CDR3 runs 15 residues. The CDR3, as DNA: TGCGCCAGCAGCTCCCGGACAGGGGCTTCCTACGAGCAGTACTTC. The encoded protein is CASSSRTGASYEQYF.

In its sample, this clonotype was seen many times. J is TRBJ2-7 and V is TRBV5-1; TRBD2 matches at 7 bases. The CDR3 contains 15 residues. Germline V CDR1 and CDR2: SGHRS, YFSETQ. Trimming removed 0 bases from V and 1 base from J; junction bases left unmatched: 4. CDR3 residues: CASSLGLAVSYEQYF. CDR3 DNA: TGCGCCAGCAGCTTGGGTCTAGCGGTATCCTACGAGCAGTACTTC.

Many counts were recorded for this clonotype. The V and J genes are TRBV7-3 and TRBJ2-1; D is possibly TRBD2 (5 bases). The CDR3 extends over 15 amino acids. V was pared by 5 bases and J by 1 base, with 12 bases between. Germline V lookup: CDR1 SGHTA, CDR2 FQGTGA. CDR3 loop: CASSRTRESYNEQFF. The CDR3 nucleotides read TGTGCCAGCAGCCGTACACGGGAATCCTACAATGAGCAGTTCTTC.

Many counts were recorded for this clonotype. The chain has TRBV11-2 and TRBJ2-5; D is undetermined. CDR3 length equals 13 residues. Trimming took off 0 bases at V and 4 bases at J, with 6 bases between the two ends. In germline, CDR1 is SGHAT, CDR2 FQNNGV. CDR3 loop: CASSLDIRETQYF. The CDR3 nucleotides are TGTGCCAGCAGCTTAGATATCCGAGAGACCCAGTACTTC. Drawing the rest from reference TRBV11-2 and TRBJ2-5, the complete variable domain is EAGVAQSPRYKIIEKRQSVAFWCNPISGHATLYWYQQILGQGPKLLIQFQNNGVVDDSQLPKDRFSAERLKGVDSTLKIQPAKLEDSAVYLCASSLDIRETQYFGPGTRLLVL.

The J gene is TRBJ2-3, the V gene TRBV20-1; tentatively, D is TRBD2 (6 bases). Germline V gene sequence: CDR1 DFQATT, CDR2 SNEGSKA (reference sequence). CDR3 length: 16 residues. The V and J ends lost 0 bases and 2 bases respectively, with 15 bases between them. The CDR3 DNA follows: TGCAGTGCTAGAGAGTACCTGGGCGGGGACACAGATACGCAGTATTTT. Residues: CSAREYLGGDTDTQYF.

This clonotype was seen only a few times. Here the CDR3 reads CASSDPIFRGRAAFF. In DNA form, the CDR3 reads TGTGCCAGCAGTGACCCAATTTTCCGGGGGCGCGCAGCTTTCTTT. The chain combines TRBV2 with TRBJ1-1, with D perhaps TRBD1 (6 bases). Germline CDR1 reads SNHLY; CDR2 reads FYNNEI. CDR3 length: 15 residues. V was clipped by 3 bases and J by 10 bases, with 21 bases between them.

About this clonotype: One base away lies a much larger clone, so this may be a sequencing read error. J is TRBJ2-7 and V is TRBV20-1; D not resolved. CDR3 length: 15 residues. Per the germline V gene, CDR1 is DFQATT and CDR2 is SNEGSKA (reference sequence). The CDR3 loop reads CSARDQSRSSYEQNF. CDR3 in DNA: TGCAGTGCTAGAGATCAGTCGAGGAGCTCCTACGAGCAGAACTTC.

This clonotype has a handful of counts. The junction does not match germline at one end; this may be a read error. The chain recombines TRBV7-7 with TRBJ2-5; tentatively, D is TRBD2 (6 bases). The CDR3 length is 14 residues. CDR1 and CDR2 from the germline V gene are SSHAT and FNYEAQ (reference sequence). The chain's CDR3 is CASSLDSGQETQYF. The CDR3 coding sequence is TGTGCTAGCAGCTTAGATAGCGGCCAAGAGACCCAGTACTTC.

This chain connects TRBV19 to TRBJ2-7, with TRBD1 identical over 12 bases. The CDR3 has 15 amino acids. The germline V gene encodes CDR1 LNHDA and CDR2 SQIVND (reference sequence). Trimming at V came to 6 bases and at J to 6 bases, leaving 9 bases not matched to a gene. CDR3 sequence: CASSSAGTGGFEQYF. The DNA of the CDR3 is TGTGCCAGTAGCTCGGCGGGGACAGGGGGCTTCGAGCAGTACTTC.

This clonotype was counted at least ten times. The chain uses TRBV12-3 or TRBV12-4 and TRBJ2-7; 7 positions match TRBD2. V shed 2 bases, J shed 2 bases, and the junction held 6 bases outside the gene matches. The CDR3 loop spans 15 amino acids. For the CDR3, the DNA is TGTGCCAGCAGTTTAATGGCGGGAGTACCCTACGAGCAGTACTTC. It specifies CASSLMAGVPYEQYF.

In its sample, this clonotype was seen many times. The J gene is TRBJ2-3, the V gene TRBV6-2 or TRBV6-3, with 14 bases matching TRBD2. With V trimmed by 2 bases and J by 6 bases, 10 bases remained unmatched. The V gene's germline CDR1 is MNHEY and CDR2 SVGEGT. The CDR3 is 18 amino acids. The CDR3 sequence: CASSYETRLAGGADTQYF. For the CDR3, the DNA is TGTGCCAGCAGTTACGAGACCCGACTAGCGGGAGGGGCGGATACGCAGTATTTT.